This T cell receptor beta chain was retrieved from a study of brain T cells in children with intractable seizures. Here immunoSEQ multiplex PCR was the method, and the copy in TCRdb shows in-frame clones only, minus some. The sample lists about 9,000 clones, roughly 65% seen once, with roughly a sixth in the top ten. CDR1 LNHDA and CDR2 SQIVND come from the germline V gene (reference sequence). Unmatched junction bases numbered 12, after V lost 6 bases and J lost 1 base. The CDR3 sequence is 17 residues long. Points on this clone: Antigen specificity is unknown.

The sequenced cases were selected for having the highest brain T cell transcript signatures. Patients received at least one anti-epileptic drug before surgery. Study results and limitations: Known viral epitope-specific CDR3s closely matched each case's top public brain CDR3.

The chain recombines TRBV19 with TRBJ1-3; 7 nucleotides agree with TRBD1. This TCR was sampled from a girl aged 2-10 years with tuberous sclerosis and intractable seizures. The starting material was resected brain tissue, obtained at surgery. This CDR3 is CASRMARDSLSGNTIYF. As DNA, the CDR3 is TGTGCCAGTAGGATGGCTCGGGACAGCCTTTCTGGAAACACCATATATTTT.